This T cell receptor beta chain was sequenced during a study of T cells after yellow fever vaccination. Study as a whole: Libraries from low-cell-number fractions were prepared with the SMART-Seq v4 Ultra Low Input RNA kit. Findings of the study overall: Weaker, the secondary response peaked sooner, at day 5 versus 15.

TCRdb itself ran the 5' RACE reads through MiXCR, one entry per CDR3 protein. Counted here are approximately 120,000 distinct CDR3 sequences, about 15% occurring once; the ten biggest clones make up about 40%. A word on this clonotype: Its antigen is still unknown.

Trimming removed 2 bases from V and 0 bases from J, with 14 bases in between. Germline CDR1 reads LNHNV; CDR2 reads YYDKDF (reference sequence). The CDR3 is 17 residues long. The sample in question was CD8+ T cells sorted from PBMCs, obtained 5 days after the yellow fever booster vaccination. The TCR originated in a man aged 18 to 30 who received the YFV17D yellow fever vaccine. The chain recombines TRBV15 with TRBJ1-5; no clear D. The CDR3 coding sequence is TGTGCCACCAGCAGATTGCACAACAGTTATAGCAATCAGCCCCAGCATTTT. This sequence encodes CATSRLHNSYSNQPQHF.